Described below is a single T cell receptor beta chain sequence and its context. Authors' analysis steps: Amplifying reference gene primers gave estimates of nucleated cell counts. Libraries were prepared by immunoSEQ multiplex PCR; TCRdb keeps only in-frame clonotypes and omits some of them. The V and J calls and clone size were taken over from that table, and D and trimming were inferred from the DNA. The sample holds 150,000 to 250,000 clones, 70% to 80% seen once. Trimming stripped 2 bases from V and 0 bases from J, with 18 bases between. The V gene's germline CDR1 is SGHDT and CDR2 YYEEEE. This CDR3 has 18 amino acids. This entry is derived from a study of blood T cell repertoires in COVID-19.

The sequence was collected from a woman in her 40s with COVID-19, enrolled during active disease. The rearrangement joins TRBV5-6 to TRBJ1-3; a possible D gene is TRBD1 (6 bases). Sequenced material: peripheral blood. CDR3 sequence: CASSLIGRGHNSGNTIYF. Here the CDR3 DNA reads TGTGCCAGCAGCTTAATTGGGCGGGGGCACAACTCTGGAAACACCATATATTTT.